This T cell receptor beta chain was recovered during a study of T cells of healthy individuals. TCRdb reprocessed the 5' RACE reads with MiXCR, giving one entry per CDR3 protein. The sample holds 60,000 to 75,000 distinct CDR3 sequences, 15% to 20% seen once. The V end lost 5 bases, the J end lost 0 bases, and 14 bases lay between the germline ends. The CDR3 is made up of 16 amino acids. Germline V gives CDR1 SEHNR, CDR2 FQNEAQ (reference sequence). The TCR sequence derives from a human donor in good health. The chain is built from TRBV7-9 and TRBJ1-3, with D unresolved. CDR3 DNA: TGTGCCAGCAGCGTAGTCGACCTAGTCTCTGGAAACACCATATATTTT. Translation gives CASSVVDLVSGNTIYF.